One and the same sample provided the 11 T cell receptor beta chains below, sequenced in a study of T cell repertoires in cytomegalovirus infection. Which antigens these TCRs recognize remains unknown. MiXCR, applied by TCRdb to the reads, yields one record per CDR3 protein. Seen here are roughly 500,000 distinct CDR3 sequences, approximately 46% observed once, and the top ten hold approximately 40%. The specimen was cultured PBMCs, collected from culture after CMV antigen stimulation. These receptors came from a human donor in good health (CMV status not recorded). Some clones in this sample may be carry-over from other donors' samples.

The gene calls are TRBV28 and TRBJ1-5; possibly TRBD1 for D (5 bases). The CDR3 covers 17 residues. The V gene's germline CDR1 is MDHEN and CDR2 SYDVKM. The V end lost 4 bases, the J end lost 0 bases, and 16 bases lay between the germline ends. CDR3 nucleotide sequence: TGTGCCAGCAGTTCGGGGCCCCAGATGCGTAGCAATCAGCCCCAGCATTTT. Residues: CASSSGPQMRSNQPQHF.

This clonotype has only a few counts. The chain links TRBV7-9 to TRBJ1-1; D is unresolved. The germline V gene has CDR1 SEHNR and CDR2 FQNEAQ (reference sequence). This CDR3 has 15 residues. V gave up 5 bases and J gave up 4 bases, with 17 bases separating them. The CDR3 nucleotides are TGTGCCAGCAGCCCACGGCTGAGGGCCTTCACTGAAGCTTTCTTT. It is translated as CASSPRLRAFTEAFF.

The J gene is TRBJ1-6, the V gene TRBV7-8; no firm D call. CDR3 size: 16 residues. The germline V gene has CDR1 SGHVS and CDR2 FQNEAQ. The ends were cut back, 5 bases at V and 0 bases at J, with 11 bases in the middle. The chain's CDR3 is CASSPQDYSYNSPLHF. The CDR3 DNA reads as TGTGCCAGCAGCCCCCAGGATTACTCCTATAATTCACCCCTCCACTTT.

The chain carries TRBV7-4 and TRBJ2-1, with D unresolved. CDR1 is SGHVT, CDR2 SQSDAQ, per germline. The CDR3 is made up of 15 amino acids. V was clipped by 3 bases and J by 6 bases, with 15 bases between them. CDR3 region: CASSFPLDRLNEQFF. The CDR3 nucleotides are TGTGCCAGCAGCTTTCCCCTCGACCGGCTCAATGAGCAGTTCTTC.

This clonotype was picked up a small number of times. The chain carries TRBV7-6 and TRBJ2-7, with TRBD2 identical over 7 bases. CDR1 SGHVS and CDR2 FNYEAQ come from the germline V gene. This CDR3 comprises 14 residues. V lost 2 bases and J lost 3; bases outside the gene matches: 4. Written as DNA, the CDR3 is TGTGCCAGCAGCTTATCGCCTAGCGGCTACGAGCAGTACTTC. Translation gives CASSLSPSGYEQYF.

This rearrangement joins TRBV30 to TRBJ2-7, with 7 positions matching TRBD2. J lost 3 bases, V lost 1 base, and 0 bases had no gene match. This CDR3 comprises 12 residues. The germline V gene has CDR1 GTSNPN and CDR2 SVGIG (reference sequence). The CDR3 protein is CAWSGGGYEQYF. CDR3 bases: TGTGCCTGGAGTGGCGGGGGCTACGAGCAGTACTTC.

Only a few counts were recorded for this clonotype. V usage is TRBV2 and J usage is TRBJ2-5; D call uncertain. Germline CDR1 SNHLY, CDR2 FYNNEI. The V end lost 4 bases, the J end lost 3 bases, and 12 bases lay between the germline ends. The CDR3 spans 14 residues. The CDR3 loop is CASSGGLPEETQYF. CDR3 sequence (DNA): TGTGCCAGCAGTGGGGGTCTCCCCGAAGAGACCCAGTACTTC.

This clonotype was found many times. The chain carries TRBV7-8 and TRBJ2-3; no clear D. The CDR3 covers 13 residues. CDR1 SGHVS and CDR2 FQNEAQ come from the germline V gene. Trimming left V 5 bases short and J 5 bases short, with 11 bases between. In DNA, the CDR3 is TGTGCCAGCAGCCCCTTTTTTGGAGATACGCAGTATTTT. Its protein product is CASSPFFGDTQYF.

This clonotype was observed a few times. The DNA of the CDR3 is TGTGCCAGCAGCTTACAGGGGACGAATGGCTACACCTTC. Its protein is CASSLQGTNGYTF. V and J are TRBV7-8 and TRBJ1-2, with D possibly being TRBD1 (6 bases). Germline V gene data show CDR1 as SGHVS and CDR2 as FQNEAQ. The V end lost 2 bases, the J end lost 6 bases, and 10 bases lay between the germline ends. CDR3 length: 13 residues.

In its sample, this clonotype was seen a few times. CDR3 amino acids: CASSEYVAGGPLGNEQFF. CDR3 coding DNA: TGTGCCAGCAGTGAATATGTGGCAGGAGGGCCCCTCGGCAATGAGCAGTTCTTC. This chain uses TRBV25-1 with TRBJ2-1, with a weak D call TRBD2 (6 bases). The V end lost 0 bases, the J end lost 6 bases, and 21 bases lay between the germline ends. This CDR3 comprises 18 residues. CDR1 and CDR2 (germline): MGHDK, SYGVNS.

The CDR3 spells CASSLGGAGGPGNEQFF. DNA for the CDR3: TGTGCCAGCAGCTTGGGAGGGGCGGGAGGGCCAGGGAATGAGCAGTTCTTC. This chain links TRBV5-4 with TRBJ2-1; 9 nucleotides line up with TRBD2. The CDR3 has 17 residues. Germline assignment: CDR1 SGHNT and CDR2 YYREEE (reference sequence). V shed 0 bases, J shed 7 bases, and the junction held 11 bases outside the gene matches. Full variable domain (remainder filled in from reference TRBV5-4 and TRBJ2-1): ETGVTQSPTHLIKTRGQQVTLRCSSQSGHNTVSWYQQALGQGPQFIFQYYREEENGRGNFPPRFSGLQFPNYSSELNVNALELDDSALYLCASSLGGAGGPGNEQFFGPGTRLTVL.